A selection of T cell receptor beta chains follows, all from one sample in a study of regulatory T cells in long-lasting Graves disease. Each CDR3 protein gets one entry after TCRdb re-called the multiplex PCR reads with MiXCR. The sample has 450,000 or so distinct CDR3 sequences, 20% to 25% seen once; the top ten hold around 13%. The material was peripheral blood mononuclear cells (PBMCs), obtained when the disease was refractory, from a patient treated with antithyroid drugs. The receptors come from a female donor with Graves disease. CDR3s include the opening cysteine and the closing phenylalanine or tryptophan. The order of the fields is clone size, V gene, D gene, J gene, CDR3 protein, CDR3 DNA. A D gene is named only where the DNA matches it firmly. Some rows have no size entry. The others give once, few or many, or a class for an expanded clone.

-,TRBV6-1,-,TRBJ2-7,CASVGTSGILYEQYF,TGTGCCAGTGTGGGGACTTCGGGGATTCTTTACGAGCAGTACTTC
many,TRBV29-1,-,TRBJ1-2,CSVTSTYGYTF,TGCAGCGTTACCAGTACCTATGGCTACACCTTC
many,TRBV7-2,-,TRBJ1-1,CASSLNGGTTEAFF,TGTGCCAGCAGCCTCAACGGCGGGACCACTGAAGCTTTCTTT
-,TRBV7-2,-,TRBJ2-7,CASSPGDQAAGSYEQYF,TGTGCCAGCAGCCCCGGGGACCAGGCCGCGGGTAGCTACGAGCAGTACTTC
few,TRBV28,-,TRBJ1-3,CASSFALSGNTIYF,TGTGCCAGCAGTTTCGCCCTCTCTGGAAACACCATATATTTT
-,TRBV27,-,TRBJ1-2,CASSSDPRYGYTF,TGTGCCAGCAGTTCGGACCCAAGGTATGGCTACACCTTC
many,TRBV6-1,-,TRBJ1-1,CASSPMGPTNTEAFF,TGTGCCAGCAGTCCGATGGGACCGACTAACACTGAAGCTTTCTTT
many,TRBV28,-,TRBJ1-5,CASSFGRVDQPQHF,TGTGCCAGCAGTTTTGGCAGGGTGGATCAGCCCCAGCATTTT
many,TRBV28,-,TRBJ1-2,CASSSLARTHGGYTF,TGTGCCAGCAGTAGCTTGGCCAGAACGCACGGTGGCTACACCTTC
-,TRBV19,-,TRBJ2-7,CASSIYGEQNF,TGTGCCAGTAGTATCTACGGCGAGCAGAACTTC
once,TRBV3-1,-,TRBJ2-6,CASSQDRRSSGANVLTF,TGTGCCAGCAGCCAAGATCGAAGGAGCTCTGGGGCCAACGTCCTGACTTTC
-,TRBV19,-,TRBJ2-1,CASSRGRIYNEQFF,TGTGCCAGTAGTAGGGGACGGATATACAATGAGCAGTTCTTC
few,TRBV25-1,TRBD1,TRBJ1-5,CASSGQGSTQPQHF,TGTGCCAGCAGCGGACAGGGGAGTACTCAGCCCCAGCATTTT
-,TRBV7-2,-,TRBJ1-5,CASSLARTARGFWDSNQPQHF,TGTGCCAGCAGCTTAGCGAGGACTGCCAGGGGTTTTTGGGATAGCAATCAGCCCCAGCATTTT
-,TRBV6-5,-,TRBJ1-2,CASSYSLGESWGGYTF,TGTGCCAGCAGTTACTCGCTCGGGGAGAGTTGGGGGGGCTACACCTTC
-,TRBV7-2,-,TRBJ2-3,CASGVQGGTDTQYF,TGTGCCAGCGGTGTCCAAGGGGGGACAGATACGCAGTATTTT
many,TRBV28,-,TRBJ1-5,CASSKTWEPQHF,TGTGCCAGCAGCAAGACTTGGGAGCCCCAGCATTTT
many,TRBV6-1,-,TRBJ1-5,CASTEINQPQHF,TGTGCCAGCACCGAGATAAATCAGCCCCAGCATTTT
few,TRBV19,-,TRBJ1-1,CASIPVILQGPGTEAFF,TGTGCCAGTATCCCTGTTATTCTCCAGGGGCCGGGAACTGAAGCTTTCTTT
many,TRBV28,-,TRBJ2-5,CASSNRDTETQYF,TGTGCCAGCAGTAACCGGGACACAGAGACCCAGTACTTC
-,TRBV6-1,-,TRBJ1-1,CASSAMEVNTEAFF,TGTGCCAGCAGTGCGATGGAGGTGAACACTGAAGCTTTCTTT
-,TRBV7-8,-,TRBJ2-5,CASSHGTTQETQYF,TGTGCCAGCAGCCACGGGACCACACAAGAGACCCAGTACTTC
-,TRBV29-1,-,TRBJ1-4,CSVKGELDEKLFF,TGCAGCGTTAAGGGGGAGCTCGATGAAAAACTGTTTTTT
many,TRBV11-2,-,TRBJ2-5,CASSLDEELWRTQYF,TGTGCCAGCAGCTTAGATGAAGAATTGTGGAGGACCCAGTACTTC
few,TRBV10-3,-,TRBJ2-5,CATRGGVQETQYF,TGTGCCACCAGGGGGGGGGTTCAAGAGACCCAGTACTTC
few,TRBV9,TRBD1,TRBJ2-7,CASSAAPGQGYEQYF,TGTGCCAGCAGCGCCGCCCCGGGACAGGGTTACGAGCAGTACTTC
few,TRBV28,-,TRBJ2-7,CASSFMGESAYEQYF,TGTGCCAGCAGTTTTATGGGGGAGAGCGCCTACGAGCAGTACTTC
many,TRBV9,-,TRBJ1-1,CASSVGQGNTEAFF,TGTGCCAGCAGCGTTGGGCAGGGAAACACTGAAGCTTTCTTT
many,TRBV7-2,-,TRBJ1-1,CASSLERGWNTEAFF,TGTGCCAGCAGCTTAGAGAGGGGATGGAACACTGAAGCTTTCTTT
-,TRBV7-9,TRBD2,TRBJ2-3,CASSLSLSGRTDTQYF,TGTGCCAGCAGCTTATCTCTCAGCGGGAGGACAGATACGCAGTATTTT
many,TRBV6-2/TRBV6-3,-,TRBJ2-7,CASSPSVSGSYEQYF,TGTGCCAGCAGTCCTAGCGTGTCCGGGTCCTACGAGCAGTACTTC
many,TRBV12-3/TRBV12-4,-,TRBJ2-5,CASSLQLQETQYF,TGTGCCAGCAGCTTACAGTTACAAGAGACCCAGTACTTC
few,TRBV14,-,TRBJ2-7,CASSQVPDRAYEQYF,TGTGCCAGCAGCCAAGTCCCGGACAGAGCCTACGAGCAGTACTTC
-,TRBV29-1,-,TRBJ2-3,CSVSSTDTQYF,TGCAGCGTTTCGAGCACAGATACGCAGTATTTT
many,TRBV6-2/TRBV6-3,-,TRBJ1-5,CASSYRARGDQPQHF,TGTGCCAGCAGTTACCGGGCGCGCGGGGATCAGCCCCAGCATTTT
-,TRBV3-1,TRBD1,TRBJ2-6,CASTTDRAVLTF,TGTGCCAGCACCACCGACAGGGCAGTCCTGACTTTC
few,TRBV2,-,TRBJ1-2,CASRPQGSGGYTF,TGTGCCAGCAGGCCCCAGGGCTCGGGCGGCTACACCTTC